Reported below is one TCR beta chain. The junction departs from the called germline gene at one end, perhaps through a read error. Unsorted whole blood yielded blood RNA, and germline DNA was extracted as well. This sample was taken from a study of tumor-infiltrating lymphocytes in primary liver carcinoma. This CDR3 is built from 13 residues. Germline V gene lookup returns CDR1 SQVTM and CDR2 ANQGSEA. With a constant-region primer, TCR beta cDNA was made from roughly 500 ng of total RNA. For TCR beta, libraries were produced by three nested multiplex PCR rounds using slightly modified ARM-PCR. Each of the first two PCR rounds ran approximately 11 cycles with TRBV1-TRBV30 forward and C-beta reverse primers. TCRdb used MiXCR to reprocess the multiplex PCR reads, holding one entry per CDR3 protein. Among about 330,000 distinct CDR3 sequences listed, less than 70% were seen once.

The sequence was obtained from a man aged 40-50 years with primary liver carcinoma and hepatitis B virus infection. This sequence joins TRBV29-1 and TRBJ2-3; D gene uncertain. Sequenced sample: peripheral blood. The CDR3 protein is CSVVGRLTDTRYF. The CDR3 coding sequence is TGCAGCGTTGTAGGGCGGCTCACAGATACGCGGTATTTT.